This TCR beta chain was captured in a study of blood T cell repertoires in COVID-19. The CDR3 consists of 15 residues. Germline CDR1 and CDR2: SEHNR and FQNEAQ (reference sequence). Trimming removed 5 bases from V and 8 bases from J; junction bases left unmatched: 12. The table came from immunoSEQ multiplex PCR; TCRdb's copy has only in-frame clones and leaves some out. Of 69,000 or so clones listed, 90% are singletons. Sequenced material: peripheral blood. This sequence joins TRBV7-9 and TRBJ2-1; TRBD1 agrees at 7 bases. This sequence was found in a man over 45 with acute or convalescent COVID-19. This chain's CDR3 is CASSHRDSWSYEQFF. The CDR3 region has the DNA TGTGCCAGCAGCCACCGGGACAGCTGGAGTTATGAGCAGTTCTTC. The variable domain in full, completed from reference TRBV7-9 and TRBJ2-1, reads DTGVSQNPRHKITKRGQNVTFRCDPISEHNRLYWYRQTLGQGPEFLTYFQNEAQLEKSRLLSDRFSAERPKGSFSTLEIQRTEQGDSAMYLCASSHRDSWSYEQFFGPGTRLTVL.